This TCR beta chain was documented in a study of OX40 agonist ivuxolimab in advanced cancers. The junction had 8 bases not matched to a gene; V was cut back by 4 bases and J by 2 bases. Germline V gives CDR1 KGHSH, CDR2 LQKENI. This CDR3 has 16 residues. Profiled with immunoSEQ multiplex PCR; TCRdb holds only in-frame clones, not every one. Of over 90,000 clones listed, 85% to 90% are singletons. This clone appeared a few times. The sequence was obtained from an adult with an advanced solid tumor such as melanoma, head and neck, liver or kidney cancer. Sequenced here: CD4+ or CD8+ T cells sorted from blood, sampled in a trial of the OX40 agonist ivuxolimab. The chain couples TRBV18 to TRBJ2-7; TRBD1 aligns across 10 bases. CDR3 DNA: TGTGCCAGCTCACTCACTCCGGGACAGGGGCCCTACGAGCAGTACTTC. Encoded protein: CASSLTPGQGPYEQYF.